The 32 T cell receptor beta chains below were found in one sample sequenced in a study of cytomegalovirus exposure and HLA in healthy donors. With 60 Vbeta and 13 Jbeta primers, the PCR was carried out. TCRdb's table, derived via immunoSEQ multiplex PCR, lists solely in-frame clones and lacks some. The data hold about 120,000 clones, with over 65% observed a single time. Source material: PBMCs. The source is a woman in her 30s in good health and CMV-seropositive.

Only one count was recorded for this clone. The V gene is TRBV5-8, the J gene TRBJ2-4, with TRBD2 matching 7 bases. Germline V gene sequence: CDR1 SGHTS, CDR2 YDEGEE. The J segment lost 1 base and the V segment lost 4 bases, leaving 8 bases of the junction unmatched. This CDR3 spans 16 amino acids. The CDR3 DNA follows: TGTGCCAGCAGCCGTCTAGCGGCTGGGGCCAAAAACATTCAGTACTTC. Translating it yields CASSRLAAGAKNIQYF.

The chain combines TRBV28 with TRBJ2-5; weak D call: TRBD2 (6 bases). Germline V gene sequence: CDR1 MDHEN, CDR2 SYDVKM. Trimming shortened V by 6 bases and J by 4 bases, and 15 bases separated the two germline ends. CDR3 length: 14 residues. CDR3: CASRITGDGETQYF. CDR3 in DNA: TGTGCCAGCAGAATTACGGGAGACGGAGAGACCCAGTACTTC.

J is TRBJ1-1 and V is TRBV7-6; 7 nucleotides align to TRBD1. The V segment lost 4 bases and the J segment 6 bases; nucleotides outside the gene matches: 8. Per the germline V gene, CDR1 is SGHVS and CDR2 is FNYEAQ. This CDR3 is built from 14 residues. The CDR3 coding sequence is TGTGCCAGCAGCTCCTATGACAGGGAGGCTGAAGCTTTCTTT. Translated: CASSSYDREAEAFF.

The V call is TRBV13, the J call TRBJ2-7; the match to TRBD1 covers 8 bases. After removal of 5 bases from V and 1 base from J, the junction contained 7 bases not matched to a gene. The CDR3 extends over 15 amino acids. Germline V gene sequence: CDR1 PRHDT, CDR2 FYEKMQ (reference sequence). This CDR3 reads CASSNRRGRSYEQYF. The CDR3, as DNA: TGTGCCAGCAGCAATCGCAGGGGGCGTTCCTACGAGCAGTACTTC.

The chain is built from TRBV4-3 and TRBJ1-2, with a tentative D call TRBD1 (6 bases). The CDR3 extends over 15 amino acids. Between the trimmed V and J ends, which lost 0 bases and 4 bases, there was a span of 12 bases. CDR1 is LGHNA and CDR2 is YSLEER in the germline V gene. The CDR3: CASSQEDSLSYGYTF. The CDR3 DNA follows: TGCGCCAGCAGCCAAGAGGACAGCCTATCCTATGGCTACACCTTC.

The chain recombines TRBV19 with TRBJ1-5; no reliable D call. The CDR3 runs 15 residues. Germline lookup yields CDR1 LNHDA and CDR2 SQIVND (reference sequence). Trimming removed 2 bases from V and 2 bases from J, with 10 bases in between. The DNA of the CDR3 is TGTGCCAGTAGTATACTAATCCTTGGCAATCAGCCCCAGCATTTT. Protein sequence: CASSILILGNQPQHF.

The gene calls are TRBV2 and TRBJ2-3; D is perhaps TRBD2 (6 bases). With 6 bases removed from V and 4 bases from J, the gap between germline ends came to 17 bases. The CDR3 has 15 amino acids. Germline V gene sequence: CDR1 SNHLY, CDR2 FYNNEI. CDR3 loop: CASRRRGSVPDTQYF. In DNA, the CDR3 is TGTGCCAGCAGGAGGCGGGGCAGTGTGCCAGATACGCAGTATTTT.

CDR3 nucleotide sequence: TGCGCCAGCAGCCAAGAGAGCGCCGGCACAGATACGCAGTATTTT. Translated: CASSQESAGTDTQYF. This rearrangement joins TRBV4-1 to TRBJ2-3; D remains unclear. Germline V lookup: CDR1 MGHRA, CDR2 YSYEKL. V dropped 0 bases and J dropped 1 base, with 8 bases sitting between them. CDR3 length: 15 amino acids.

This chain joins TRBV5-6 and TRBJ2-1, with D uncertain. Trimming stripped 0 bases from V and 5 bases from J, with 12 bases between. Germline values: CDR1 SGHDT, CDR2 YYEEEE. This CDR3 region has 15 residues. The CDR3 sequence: CASSLAGHRHNEQFF. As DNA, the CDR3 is TGTGCCAGCAGCTTGGCCGGTCACAGACACAATGAGCAGTTCTTC.

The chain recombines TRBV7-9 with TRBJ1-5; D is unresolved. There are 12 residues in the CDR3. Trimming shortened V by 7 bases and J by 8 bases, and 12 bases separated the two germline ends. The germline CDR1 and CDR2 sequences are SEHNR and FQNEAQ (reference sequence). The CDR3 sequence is CASTSFSEPQHF. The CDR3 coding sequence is TGTGCCAGCACCAGTTTTTCAGAGCCCCAGCATTTT.

CDR3 DNA sequence: TGTGCCAGCAGCCCTCGGGGCGGGGGCGGAAACCGTGAGCAGTTCTTC. It codes for CASSPRGGGGNREQFF. The chain recombines TRBV7-3 with TRBJ2-1; D perhaps matches TRBD2 (7 bases). The CDR3 runs to 16 residues. Germline lookup yields CDR1 SGHTA and CDR2 FQGTGA. V lost 5 bases, J lost 9 bases, and 23 bases lay in between.

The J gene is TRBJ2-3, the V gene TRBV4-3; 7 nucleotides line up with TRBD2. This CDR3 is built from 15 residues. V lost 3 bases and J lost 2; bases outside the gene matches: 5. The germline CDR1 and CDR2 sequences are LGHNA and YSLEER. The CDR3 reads CASSHQAGNTDTQYF. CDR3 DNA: TGCGCCAGCAGCCACCAAGCGGGGAACACAGATACGCAGTATTTT.

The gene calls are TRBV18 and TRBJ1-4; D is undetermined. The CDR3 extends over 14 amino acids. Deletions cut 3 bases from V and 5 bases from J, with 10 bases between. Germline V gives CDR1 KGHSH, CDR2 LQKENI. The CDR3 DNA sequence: TGTGCCAGCTCACCTCCGGGTGGGAATGAAAAACTGTTTTTT. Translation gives CASSPPGGNEKLFF.

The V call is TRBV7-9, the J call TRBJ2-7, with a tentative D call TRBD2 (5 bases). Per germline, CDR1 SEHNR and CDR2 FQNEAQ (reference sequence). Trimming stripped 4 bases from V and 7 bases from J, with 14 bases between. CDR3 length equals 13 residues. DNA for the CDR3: TGTGCCAGCAGCTCGGGGTCGTGGGGAGAGCAGTACTTC. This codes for CASSSGSWGEQYF.

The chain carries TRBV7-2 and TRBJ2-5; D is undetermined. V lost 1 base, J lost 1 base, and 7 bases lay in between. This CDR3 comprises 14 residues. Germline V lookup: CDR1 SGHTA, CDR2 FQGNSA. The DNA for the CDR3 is TGTGCCAGCAGCTTAGAACAGTTCCAAGAGACCCAGTACTTC. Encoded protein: CASSLEQFQETQYF.

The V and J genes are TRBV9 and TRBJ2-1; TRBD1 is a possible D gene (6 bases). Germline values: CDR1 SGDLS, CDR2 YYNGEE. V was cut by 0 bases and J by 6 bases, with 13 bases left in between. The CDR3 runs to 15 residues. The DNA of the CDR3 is TGTGCCAGCAGCGTAGATTGGGGGCCGGGCAATGAGCAGTTCTTC. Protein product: CASSVDWGPGNEQFF.

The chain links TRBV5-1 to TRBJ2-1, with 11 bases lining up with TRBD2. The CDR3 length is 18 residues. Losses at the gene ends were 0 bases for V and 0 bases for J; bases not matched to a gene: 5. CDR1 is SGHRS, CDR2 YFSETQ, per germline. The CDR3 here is CASSLGSGGGFSYNEQFF. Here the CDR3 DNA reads TGCGCCAGCAGCTTGGGTAGCGGGGGGGGGTTCTCCTACAATGAGCAGTTCTTC.

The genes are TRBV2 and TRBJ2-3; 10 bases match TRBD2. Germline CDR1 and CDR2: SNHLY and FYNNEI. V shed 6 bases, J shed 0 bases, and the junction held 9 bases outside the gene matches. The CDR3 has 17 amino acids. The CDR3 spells CASRPGLAVTSTDTQYF. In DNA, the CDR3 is TGTGCCAGCAGACCCGGACTAGCGGTTACTAGCACAGATACGCAGTATTTT.

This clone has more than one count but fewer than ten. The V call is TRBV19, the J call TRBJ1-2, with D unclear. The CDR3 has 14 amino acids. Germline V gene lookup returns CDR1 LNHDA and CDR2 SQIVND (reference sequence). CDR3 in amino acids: CSLPHRVPNYGYTF. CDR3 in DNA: TGTTCGCTACCCCACCGAGTACCAAACTATGGCTACACCTTC.

CDR3 residues: CAWKLGQGYGYTF. The CDR3 DNA sequence: TGTGCCTGGAAACTCGGACAGGGGTATGGCTACACCTTC. The V gene is TRBV30, the J gene TRBJ1-2, with 9 bases lining up with TRBD1. The CDR3 is 13 amino acids. V was pared by 4 bases and J by 5 bases, with 5 bases of the junction left unmatched. In germline, CDR1 is GTSNPN, CDR2 SVGIG (reference sequence). Looking up the rest from reference TRBV30 and TRBJ1-2 gives the full variable domain: SQTIHQWPATLVQPVGSPLSLECTVEGTSNPNLYWYRQAAGRGLQLLFYSVGIGQISSEVPQNLSASRPQDRQFILSSKKLLLSDSGFYLCAWKLGQGYGYTFGSGTRLTVV.

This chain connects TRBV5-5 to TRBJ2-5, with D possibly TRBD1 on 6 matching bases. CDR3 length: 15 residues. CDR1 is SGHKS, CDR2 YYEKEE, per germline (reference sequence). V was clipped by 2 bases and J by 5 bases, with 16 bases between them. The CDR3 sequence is CASSFFPPGAETQYF. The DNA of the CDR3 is TGTGCCAGCAGCTTTTTCCCCCCAGGGGCGGAGACCCAGTACTTC.

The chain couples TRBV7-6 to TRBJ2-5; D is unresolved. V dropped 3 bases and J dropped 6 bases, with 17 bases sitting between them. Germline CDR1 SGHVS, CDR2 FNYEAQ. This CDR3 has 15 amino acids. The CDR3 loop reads CASSLAPGRGQTQYF. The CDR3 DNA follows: TGTGCCAGCAGCTTGGCCCCTGGAAGAGGCCAGACCCAGTACTTC. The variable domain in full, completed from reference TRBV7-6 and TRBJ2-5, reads GAGVSQSPRYKVTKRGQDVALRCDPISGHVSLYWYRQALGQGPEFLTYFNYEAQQDKSGLPNDRFSAERPEGSISTLTIQRTEQRDSAMYRCASSLAPGRGQTQYFGPGTRLLVL.

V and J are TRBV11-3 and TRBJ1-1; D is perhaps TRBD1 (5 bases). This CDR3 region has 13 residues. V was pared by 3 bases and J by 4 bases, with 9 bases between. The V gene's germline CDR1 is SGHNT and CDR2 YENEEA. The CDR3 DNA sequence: TGTGCCAGCAGCTTGCCGGGGGGCACTGAAGCTTTCTTT. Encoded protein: CASSLPGGTEAFF.

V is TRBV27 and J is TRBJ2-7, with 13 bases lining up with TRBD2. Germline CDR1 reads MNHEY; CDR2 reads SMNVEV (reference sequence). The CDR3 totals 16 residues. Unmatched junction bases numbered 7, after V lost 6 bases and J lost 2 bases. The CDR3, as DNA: TGTGCCAGCAGGCAAGGGACTAGCGGGGCCACCTACGAGCAGTACTTC. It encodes CASRQGTSGATYEQYF.

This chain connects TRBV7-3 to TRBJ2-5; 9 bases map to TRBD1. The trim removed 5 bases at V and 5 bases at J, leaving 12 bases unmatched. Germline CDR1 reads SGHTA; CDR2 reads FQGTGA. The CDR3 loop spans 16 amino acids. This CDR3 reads CASSPTTGGIGETQYF. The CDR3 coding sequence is TGTGCCAGCAGCCCGACGACAGGGGGAATCGGGGAGACCCAGTACTTC.

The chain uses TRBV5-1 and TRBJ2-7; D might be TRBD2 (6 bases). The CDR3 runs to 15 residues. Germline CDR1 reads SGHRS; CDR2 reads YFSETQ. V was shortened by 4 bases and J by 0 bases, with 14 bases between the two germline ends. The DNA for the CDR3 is TGCGCCAGCAGCCGAGAGCGGGTCAGCTCCTACGAGCAGTACTTC. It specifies CASSRERVSSYEQYF.

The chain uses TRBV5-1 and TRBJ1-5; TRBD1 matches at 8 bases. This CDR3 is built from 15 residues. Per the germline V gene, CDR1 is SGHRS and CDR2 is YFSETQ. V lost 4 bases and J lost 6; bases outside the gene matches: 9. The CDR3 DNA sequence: TGCGCCAGCAGCGCAGGACAGGGCCCGTTTCAGCCCCAGCATTTT. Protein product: CASSAGQGPFQPQHF.

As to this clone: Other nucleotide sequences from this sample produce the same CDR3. The chain's CDR3 is CASSLENSGELFF. The CDR3 coding sequence is TGCGCCAGCAGCTTGGAAAACTCCGGGGAGCTGTTTTTT. This chain joins TRBV5-1 and TRBJ2-2; D unresolved. This CDR3 region has 13 residues. V was cut by 0 bases and J by 6 bases, with 6 bases left in between. CDR1 is SGHRS, CDR2 YFSETQ, per germline.

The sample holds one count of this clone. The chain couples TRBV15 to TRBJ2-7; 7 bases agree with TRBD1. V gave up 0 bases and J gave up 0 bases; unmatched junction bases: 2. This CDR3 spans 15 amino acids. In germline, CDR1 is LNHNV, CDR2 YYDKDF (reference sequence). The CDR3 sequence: CATSRDPGGSYEQYF. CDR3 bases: TGTGCCACCAGCAGAGATCCAGGGGGCTCCTACGAGCAGTACTTC. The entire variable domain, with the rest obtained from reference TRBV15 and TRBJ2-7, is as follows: DAMVIQNPRYQVTQFGKPVTLSCSQTLNHNVMYWYQQKSSQAPKLLFHYYDKDFNNEADTPDNFQSRRPNTSFCFLDIRSPGLGDTAMYLCATSRDPGGSYEQYFGPGTRLTVT.

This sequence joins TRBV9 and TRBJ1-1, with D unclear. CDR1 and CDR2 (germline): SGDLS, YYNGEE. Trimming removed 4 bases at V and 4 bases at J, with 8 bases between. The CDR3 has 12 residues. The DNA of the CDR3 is TGTGCCAGCAGCCCCCAGTTCACTGAAGCTTTCTTT. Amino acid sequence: CASSPQFTEAFF.

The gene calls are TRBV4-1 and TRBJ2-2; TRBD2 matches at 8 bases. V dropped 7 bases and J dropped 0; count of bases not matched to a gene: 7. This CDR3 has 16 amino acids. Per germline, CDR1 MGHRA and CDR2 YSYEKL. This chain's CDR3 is CASTIGGGPNTGELFF. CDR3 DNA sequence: TGCGCCAGCACCATCGGGGGGGGTCCGAACACCGGGGAGCTGTTTTTT.

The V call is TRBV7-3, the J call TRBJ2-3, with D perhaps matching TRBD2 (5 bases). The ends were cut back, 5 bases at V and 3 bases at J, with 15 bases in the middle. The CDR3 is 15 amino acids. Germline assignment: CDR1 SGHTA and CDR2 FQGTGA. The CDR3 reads CASSLLGGITDTQYF. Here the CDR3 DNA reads TGTGCCAGCAGCCTCCTAGGAGGCATAACAGATACGCAGTATTTT.